This T cell receptor beta chain was recovered during a study of CD8+CD57+ T cells in acquired aplastic anemia (dated by TCRdb to 2017 to 2018). Broadly, across the study: Extracted DNA from sorted CD4+ and CD8+ cells averaged 3.2 ug, ranging from 0.2 to 27.4 ug. CD8+CD57+ expansion was defined as a frequency above the mean frequency observed in healthy subjects. Broader findings and caveats from the paper: Twenty-nine CD8+ CDR3 sequences were found in both patients and controls but appeared to be highly expressed in patients and within the immunodominant clones of the patients. CD8+ Simpson's diversity did not differ significantly between patients and healthy controls (P=0.060).

Genomic DNA served as template for TCR beta VDJ combination and CDR3 sequence profiling. An Illumina HiSeq 2000 was the platform used for TCR repertoire sequencing. In the paper's pipeline: Repertoires were assessed using TRBV/TRBJ rearrangement plots, CDR3 size and DJ length profiles, and Simpson's diversity index. The immunodominant clone was defined as the most abundant DNA sequence in deep sequencing data. CDR3 amino acid sequences were checked for sharing across subjects and were also compared against the VDJdb database and published repertoires. TCRdb trimmed public reads at Q25 via fastp, called clones via MiXCR and kept in-frame beta chains. Rows are combined by CDR3 protein, so each entry shows the most common genes and DNA. V and J calls and clone size were set by TCRdb, not the authors. The sample table holds around 80,000 distinct CDR3 sequences, of which around 70% were seen once. More than 80% of the sample is in the top ten clones.

Taken from cysteine to phenylalanine, the CDR3 has 14 residues. Only the CDR3 DNA stays, 42 bases, in frame from base 1. V is pared back by 4 bases and J by 2 bases, with 12 bases lying between the germline termini. CDR1 and CDR2 are drawn from the germline V gene: SQVTM, ANQGSEA. The patients picked for sequencing were ones in whom flow cytometry had shown an expansion of CD8+CD57+ cells. Every patient had severe acquired aplastic anemia, diagnosed using the International Study of Aplastic Anemia and Agranulocytosis and Camitta criteria. Patients had received no therapy at the time of blood sampling. TCR repertoires of sorted CD4+ and CD8+ blood T cells from severe aplastic anemia patients and healthy subjects were deep-sequenced in the study. In the USA, patient enrollment took place under clinicaltrials.gov protocols 00001620, 01623167, 00001397, 00071045, 00081523 and 00961064. Ficoll-Paque density gradient centrifugation was used to isolate peripheral blood mononuclear cells. CD4+ and CD8+ T cells were sorted by FACS or magnetic beads before DNA extraction.

As regards this clonotype: The clone's antigen remains unknown. No qualities accompany the bases; no much larger clone lies one base away.

This sequence originates from a human donor with aplastic anemia. The sample was sorted CD4+, CD8+, or CD8+CD57+ T cells (not recorded which) from PBMCs. The chain is made from TRBV29-1 and TRBJ1-5; a weak D assignment points to TRBD1 (6 bases agree). CDR3 loop: CSVAGGDRNQPQHF. The nucleotide sequence is TGCAGCGTTGCGGGGGGCGATCGCAATCAGCCCCAGCATTTT. Where the CDR3 stops, the reference TRBV29-1 and TRBJ1-5 genes take over; the full variable domain is SAVISQKPSRDICQRGTSLTIQCQVDSQVTMMFWYRQQPGQSLTLIATANQGSEATYESGFVIDKFPISRPNLTFSTLTVSNMSPEDSSIYLCSVAGGDRNQPQHFGDGTRLSIL.